This T cell receptor beta chain was recovered during a study of shared clonotypes between healthy human individuals. Notes on this clone: Its matching antigen is unknown.

Study-level results: Naive subsets usually exceeded memory subsets in estimated richness. Clonotype sharing among donors likely depends on sequencing depth.

The study enrolled healthy HIV-negative adults without recent acute infections or vaccinations as donors. Per the study methods: For the immunoSEQ data, sequences were junction-only without quality scores, so filtering differed. Repertoires were generated with immunoSEQ multiplex PCR, while TCRdb's copy carries only in-frame clones and drops some. V and J calls and clone size are as listed in that table; D and trimming were resolved from the DNA. The data show about 1.1 million clones, about four fifths seen once. The sequence came from a man younger than 35 in good health. Some clones in this sample may be carry-over from other donors' samples. The sequenced material came from memory CD4+ T cells from PBMCs. Indicated subset: CD45RA-negative fraction.

The chain's CDR3 is CATSRDKSTDTQYF. CDR3 coding DNA: TGTGCCACCAGCAGAGATAAGAGCACAGATACGCAGTATTTT. The genes are TRBV15 and TRBJ2-3; the D is unclear. The CDR3 consists of 14 residues. The germline V and J ends were trimmed by 0 bases and 0 bases, with 4 bases remaining between them. Germline-derived CDR1 and CDR2 are LNHNV and YYDKDF (reference sequence).